The 31 T cell receptor beta chains below come from one sample, sequenced in a study of PD-1 blockade in classical Hodgkin lymphoma. Following autologous stem cell transplantation, relapse occurred in every patient, and exposure to brentuximab vedotin varied. Libraries were prepared by immunoSEQ multiplex PCR; TCRdb keeps only in-frame clonotypes and omits some of them. The sample has some 13,000 clones, over 80% seen once. The sequenced sample was peripheral blood mononuclear cells (PBMCs), obtained at baseline. These receptors originate from a human donor with classical Hodgkin lymphoma.

The chain combines TRBV29-1 with TRBJ2-3, with D unresolved. CDR3 length equals 14 residues. Germline lookup yields CDR1 SQVTM and CDR2 ANQGSEA. Deletions cut 0 bases from V and 2 bases from J, with 9 bases between. The CDR3 is CSVEDHAFTDTQYF. In DNA form, the CDR3 reads TGCAGCGTTGAAGATCACGCCTTCACAGATACGCAGTATTTT.

The chain is built from TRBV7-2 and TRBJ1-2; the D gene is possibly TRBD1 (6 bases). V shed 4 bases and J shed 2 bases, with 8 bases lying between them. This CDR3 contains 13 residues. Germline V gene sequence: CDR1 SGHTA, CDR2 FQGNSA. CDR3 DNA sequence: TGTGCCAGCAGCTCTGGACAGAACTATGGCTACACCTTC. Translated, it gives CASSSGQNYGYTF.

The chain couples TRBV28 to TRBJ1-3; the D is unclear. Germline V gene sequence: CDR1 MDHEN, CDR2 SYDVKM. CDR3 length: 15 residues. V dropped 2 bases and J dropped 0 bases, with 8 bases sitting between them. As DNA, the CDR3 is TGTGCCAGCAGTTTAACCGGTAACTCTGGAAACACCATATATTTT. Translated: CASSLTGNSGNTIYF.

The genes are TRBV5-6 and TRBJ1-4; TRBD1 matches at 8 bases. After removal of 3 bases from V and 3 bases from J, the junction contained 4 bases not matched to a gene. Germline V gene lookup returns CDR1 SGHDT and CDR2 YYEEEE. The CDR3 totals 15 residues. This CDR3 reads CASSSGQGPNEKLFF. CDR3 DNA: TGTGCCAGCAGCTCTGGACAGGGTCCTAATGAAAAACTGTTTTTT.

This chain joins TRBV7-9 and TRBJ2-3, with no clear D. The CDR3 length is 16 residues. Germline lookup yields CDR1 SEHNR and CDR2 FQNEAQ (reference sequence). Trimming removed 0 bases from V and 0 bases from J, with 10 bases in between. In DNA, the CDR3 is TGTGCCAGCAGCTTAGCAGAGACGGCTAGCACAGATACGCAGTATTTT. Its protein product is CASSLAETASTDTQYF.

The V and J genes are TRBV5-1 and TRBJ1-1; D may be TRBD1 (6 bases). This CDR3 is 15 amino acids long. The germline V gene has CDR1 SGHRS and CDR2 YFSETQ. Deletions cut 4 bases from V and 1 base from J, with 14 bases between. CDR3 loop: CASSIQLGGNTEAFF. The CDR3 nucleotides read TGCGCCAGCAGCATTCAGTTAGGGGGGAACACTGAAGCTTTCTTT.

The rearrangement uses TRBV28 and TRBJ2-1; TRBD1 matches 8 bases. J was trimmed by 4 bases and V by 5 bases; bases with no gene match: 7. This CDR3 comprises 15 residues. Looked up from germline, CDR1 is MDHEN and CDR2 is SYDVKM. The CDR3 region has the DNA TGTGCCAGCAGTGCGACAGGGGCGGGATACAATGAGCAGTTCTTC. As protein: CASSATGAGYNEQFF.

The chain couples TRBV5-1 to TRBJ2-7; D is undetermined. CDR1 and CDR2 (germline): SGHRS, YFSETQ. The V end was cut by 0 bases, the J end by 9 bases, with 13 bases between. The CDR3 has 13 amino acids. The CDR3 region has the DNA TGCGCCAGCAGCTTGGAGGGCCGGAGTGTGCAGTACTTC. Translation: CASSLEGRSVQYF.

The gene calls are TRBV2 and TRBJ2-5, with 7 bases that match TRBD1. This CDR3 has 14 residues. V shed 2 bases and J 1 base; nucleotides not matched to a gene: 1. CDR1 and CDR2 from the germline V gene are SNHLY and FYNNEI. The CDR3 bases are TGTGCCAGCAGTGAAACAGGGGTCCAAGAGACCCAGTACTTC. The encoded protein is CASSETGVQETQYF.

This clone was recorded a few times. The rearrangement joins TRBV2 to TRBJ2-7; tentatively, D is TRBD1 or TRBD2 (5 bases each). CDR3 length: 13 residues. Trimming shortened V by 7 bases and J by 0 bases, and 10 bases separated the two germline ends. Germline values: CDR1 SNHLY, CDR2 FYNNEI. CDR3 loop: CASMGRSSYEQYF. The CDR3 DNA sequence: TGTGCCAGCATGGGACGGAGCTCCTACGAGCAGTACTTC. Full variable domain (rest looked up from reference TRBV2 and TRBJ2-7): EPEVTQTPSHQVTQMGQEVILRCVPISNHLYFYWYRQILGQKVEFLVSFYNNEISEKSEIFDDQFSVERPDGSNFTLKIRSTKLEDSAMYFCASMGRSSYEQYFGPGTRLTVT.

V is TRBV7-9 and J is TRBJ1-1, with D maybe TRBD1 (6 bases). V was clipped by 4 bases and J by 2 bases, with 8 bases between them. The CDR3 has 13 amino acids. The germline gives CDR1 SEHNR, CDR2 FQNEAQ (reference sequence). The CDR3 sequence is CASSSQGNTEAFF. The CDR3 coding sequence is TGTGCCAGCAGCTCACAGGGTAACACTGAAGCTTTCTTT.

In this sample, this clone turned up once. The chain recombines TRBV27 with TRBJ1-6; D may be TRBD1 (6 bases). V lost 1 base and J lost 6, with 10 bases in between. The CDR3 runs to 15 residues. CDR1 MNHEY and CDR2 SMNVEV come from the germline V gene (reference sequence). CDR3: CASSLFGGLNSPLHF. The DNA for the CDR3 is TGTGCCAGCAGTTTATTTGGGGGCCTTAATTCACCCCTCCACTTT.

This sequence joins TRBV11-2 and TRBJ2-3; D is unclear. The CDR3 totals 16 residues. V lost 4 bases to trimming and J lost 1 base, with 15 bases between them. The germline gives CDR1 SGHAT, CDR2 FQNNGV. The DNA of the CDR3 is TGTGCCAGCAGCTACTTAGGCGCAGCTGGCACAGATACGCAGTATTTT. It is translated as CASSYLGAAGTDTQYF.

The chain carries TRBV10-1 and TRBJ2-1, with 9 bases matching TRBD2. There are 16 residues in the CDR3. The V segment lost 1 base and the J segment 5 bases; nucleotides outside the gene matches: 6. The germline V gene has CDR1 WNHNN and CDR2 SYGVQD (reference sequence). CDR3: CASSEWVAGVDNEQFF. CDR3 sequence (DNA): TGCGCCAGCAGTGAGTGGGTAGCGGGAGTGGACAATGAGCAGTTCTTC.

The chain links TRBV11-2 to TRBJ2-1, with 9 bases lining up with TRBD1. V was pared by 3 bases and J by 9 bases, with 9 bases of the junction left unmatched. The CDR3 runs to 15 residues. Germline CDR1 is SGHAT and CDR2 is FQNNGV. The CDR3 region has the DNA TGTGCCAGCAGCTTTGGACAGGGGCTGGGGCGTGAGCAGTTCTTC. Amino acids: CASSFGQGLGREQFF.

V gene TRBV6-5 combines with J gene TRBJ2-1; a possible D gene is TRBD1 (5 bases). V shed 2 bases and J shed 7 bases, with 6 bases lying between them. Germline CDR1 and CDR2: MNHEY and SVGAGI. This CDR3 spans 12 amino acids. CDR3 in DNA: TGTGCCAGCAGTTACCAGGGTAATGAGCAGTTCTTC. Amino acid sequence: CASSYQGNEQFF.

J is TRBJ2-7 and V is TRBV6-1; D ambiguous. Per the germline V gene, CDR1 is MNHNS and CDR2 is SASEGT. V was trimmed by 1 base and J by 3 bases, leaving 4 bases between them. The CDR3 is 12 amino acids. The DNA for the CDR3 is TGTGCCAGCAGTGAAGGGGTCTACGAGCAGTACTTC. Translated, it gives CASSEGVYEQYF.

This clone has just one count. The chain combines TRBV28 with TRBJ2-7; no reliable D call. In germline, CDR1 is MDHEN, CDR2 SYDVKM. The CDR3 runs to 12 residues. V was cut by 10 bases and J by 4 bases, with 14 bases left in between. The CDR3, as DNA: TGTGCCACCCTCGGGCCCTTATACGAGCAGTACTTC. It is translated as CATLGPLYEQYF.

Here the CDR3 DNA reads TGTGCCAGCAGACGCGCTAGCGGGAGGTTCTCTGGGGCCAACGTCCTGACTTTC. It yields the protein CASRRASGRFSGANVLTF. This chain links TRBV9 with TRBJ2-6, with TRBD2 matching 11 bases. The CDR3 is made up of 18 amino acids. In germline, CDR1 is SGDLS, CDR2 YYNGEE. V lost 5 bases, J lost 0 bases, and 7 bases stayed unmatched.

In its sample, this clone ranks as medium-sized. CDR3 sequence: CASSDRPEGGYEQYF. The DNA of the CDR3 is TGTGCCAGCAGTGACCGCCCGGAGGGGGGTTACGAGCAGTACTTC. The chain is built from TRBV6-1 and TRBJ2-7; D is perhaps TRBD1 or TRBD2 (6 bases each). The CDR3 contains 15 residues. Germline values: CDR1 MNHNS, CDR2 SASEGT. Trimming took off 3 bases at V and 4 bases at J, with 16 bases between the two ends.

The chain uses TRBV27 and TRBJ2-1; D unresolved. The V gene lost 5 bases and the J gene lost 0 bases, with 5 bases spanning the gap. The CDR3 spans 13 residues. Germline loops: CDR1 MNHEY, CDR2 SMNVEV (reference sequence). Here the CDR3 reads CASSPASYNEQFF. In DNA, the CDR3 is TGTGCCAGCAGTCCGGCCTCCTACAATGAGCAGTTCTTC.

The chain recombines TRBV11-3 with TRBJ1-4; 9 bases map to TRBD1. Germline V gene data show CDR1 as SGHNT and CDR2 as YENEEA. The CDR3 runs to 16 residues. Unmatched junction bases numbered 11, after V lost 4 bases and J lost 8 bases. In DNA form, the CDR3 reads TGTGCCAGCAGCTCTCCTCCCGGGACAGGGCGCGAAAAACTGTTTTTT. It codes for CASSSPPGTGREKLFF.

This chain links TRBV2 with TRBJ2-5; 7 bases map to TRBD1. The CDR3 covers 14 residues. The V segment lost 5 bases and the J segment 2 bases; nucleotides outside the gene matches: 5. Germline loops: CDR1 SNHLY, CDR2 FYNNEI. CDR3 in amino acids: CASSRDRHQETQYF. The CDR3 DNA reads as TGTGCCAGCAGTCGGGACAGACATCAAGAGACCCAGTACTTC. Full variable domain (outside the CDR3, taken from reference TRBV2 and TRBJ2-5): EPEVTQTPSHQVTQMGQEVILRCVPISNHLYFYWYRQILGQKVEFLVSFYNNEISEKSEIFDDQFSVERPDGSNFTLKIRSTKLEDSAMYFCASSRDRHQETQYFGPGTRLLVL.

This clone was observed a handful of times. The V call is TRBV6-4, the J call TRBJ2-7; D gene unclear. The CDR3 sequence is 21 residues long. V dropped 0 bases and J dropped 2 bases, with 29 bases sitting between them. Germline V gene data show CDR1 as MRHNA and CDR2 as SNTAGT. CDR3 in DNA: TGTGCCAGCAGTGACTCCCAATTTAGGAGAGAAATCGGGCCCGCACCCTACGAGCAGTACTTC. Protein: CASSDSQFRREIGPAPYEQYF.

The V gene is TRBV6-1, the J gene TRBJ1-2; TRBD1 matches 10 bases. CDR3 length: 15 amino acids. With V trimmed by 3 bases and J by 4 bases, 5 bases remained unmatched. Germline V CDR1 and CDR2: MNHNS, SASEGT. The CDR3 sequence: CASSDLWDRGYGYTF. The DNA of the CDR3 is TGTGCCAGCAGTGACTTATGGGACAGGGGCTATGGCTACACCTTC.

This clone has only a few counts. DNA of the CDR3: TGTGCCAGCAGCACCGCGACAGGGAGTGCGACCGGGGAGCTGTTTTTT. It specifies CASSTATGSATGELFF. The V gene is TRBV7-3, the J gene TRBJ2-2; 7 nucleotides align to TRBD1. The germline CDR1 and CDR2 sequences are SGHTA and FQGTGA. This CDR3 has 16 amino acids. V was clipped by 5 bases and J by 5 bases; unmatched bases: 11.

The chain has TRBV5-8 and TRBJ1-5; possible D gene TRBD1, 6 bases. The CDR3 is 15 amino acids. Trimming took off 1 base at V and 7 bases at J, with 15 bases between the two ends. The germline V gene has CDR1 SGHTS and CDR2 YDEGEE. The CDR3 loop is CASSLPGEDNQPQHF. CDR3 in DNA: TGTGCCAGCAGCTTGCCAGGGGAAGACAACCAGCCCCAGCATTTT.

This clone showed up just a few times. The chain combines TRBV29-1 with TRBJ1-1; D gene uncertain. The CDR3 is 14 residues long. Germline V gives CDR1 SQVTM, CDR2 ANQGSEA. The V and J ends lost 4 bases and 2 bases respectively, with 14 bases between them. As DNA, the CDR3 is TGCAGCGTTGCCCGGGCCAGCCTCAACACTGAAGCTTTCTTT. Protein product: CSVARASLNTEAFF. The whole variable domain, remainder taken from reference TRBV29-1 and TRBJ1-1, is SAVISQKPSRDICQRGTSLTIQCQVDSQVTMMFWYRQQPGQSLTLIATANQGSEATYESGFVIDKFPISRPNLTFSTLTVSNMSPEDSSIYLCSVARASLNTEAFFGQGTRLTVV.

This clone was counted only a few times. The J gene is TRBJ2-7, the V gene TRBV7-8; D gene unclear. V was pared by 0 bases and J by 2 bases, with 5 bases between. The CDR3 totals 13 residues. Germline V CDR1 and CDR2: SGHVS, FQNEAQ. CDR3 nucleotide sequence: TGTGCCAGCAGCTTAGCAGGACCCTACGAGCAGTACTTC. Translation gives CASSLAGPYEQYF. Looking up the rest from reference TRBV7-8 and TRBJ2-7 gives the full variable domain: GAGVSQSPRYKVAKRGQDVALRCDPISGHVSLFWYQQALGQGPEFLTYFQNEAQLDKSGLPSDRFFAERPEGSVSTLKIQRTQQEDSAVYLCASSLAGPYEQYFGPGTRLTVT.

On this clone: At one boundary the junction diverges from the germline segment, which might be a read error. The chain uses TRBV5-1 and TRBJ2-4, with 7 bases identical to TRBD1. The germline CDR1 and CDR2 sequences are SGHRS and YFSETQ. The CDR3 has 13 residues. The CDR3 nucleotides read TGCGCCAGCAGCTTGGGACAGGGAAACGTTCAGTACTTC. Encoded protein: CASSLGQGNVQYF.

J is TRBJ2-5 and V is TRBV7-9; D may be TRBD1 or TRBD2 (5 bases each). Germline V gene lookup returns CDR1 SEHNR and CDR2 FQNEAQ (reference sequence). V was trimmed by 2 bases and J by 1 base, leaving 11 bases between them. The CDR3 sequence is 15 residues long. Written as DNA, the CDR3 is TGTGCCAGCAGCTTATCTGAGGGGACCCAAGAGACCCAGTACTTC. Translated, it gives CASSLSEGTQETQYF. Based on the CDR3 plus reference TRBV7-9 and TRBJ2-5, the full variable domain is DTGVSQNPRHKITKRGQNVTFRCDPISEHNRLYWYRQTLGQGPEFLTYFQNEAQLEKSRLLSDRFSAERPKGSFSTLEIQRTEQGDSAMYLCASSLSEGTQETQYFGPGTRLLVL.